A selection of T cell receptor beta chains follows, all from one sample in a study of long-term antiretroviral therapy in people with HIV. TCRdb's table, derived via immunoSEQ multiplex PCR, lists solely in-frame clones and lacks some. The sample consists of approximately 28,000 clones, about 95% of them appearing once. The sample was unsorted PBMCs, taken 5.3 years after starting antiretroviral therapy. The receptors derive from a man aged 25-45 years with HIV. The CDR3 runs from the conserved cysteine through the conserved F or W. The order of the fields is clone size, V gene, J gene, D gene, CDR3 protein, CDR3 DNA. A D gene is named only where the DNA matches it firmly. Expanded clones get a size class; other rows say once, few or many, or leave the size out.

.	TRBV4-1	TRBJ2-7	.	CASSHPSTEQYF	TGCGCCAGCAGCCATCCTTCTACGGAGCAGTACTTC
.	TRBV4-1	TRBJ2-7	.	CASSQEIPRGPLYEQYF	TGCGCCAGCAGCCAAGAAATCCCCAGGGGCCCGCTCTACGAGCAGTACTTC
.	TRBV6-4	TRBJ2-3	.	CASSAMSTDTQYF	TGTGCCAGCAGTGCGATGTCCACAGATACGCAGTATTTT
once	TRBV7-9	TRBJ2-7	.	CASSFGSEQYF	TGTGCCAGCAGCTTCGGTTCCGAGCAGTACTTC
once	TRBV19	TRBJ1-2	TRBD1	CASSPGQGANYGYTF	TGTGCCAGTAGTCCGGGACAGGGGGCTAACTATGGCTACACCTTC
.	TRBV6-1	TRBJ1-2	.	CAAGEGASYGYTF	TGTGCCGCTGGGGAAGGGGCCTCCTATGGCTACACCTTC
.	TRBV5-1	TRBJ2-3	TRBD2	CASRSYSGGITDTQYF	TGCGCCAGCAGATCCTATAGCGGGGGGATCACAGATACGCAGTATTTT
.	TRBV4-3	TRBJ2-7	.	CASSQDLQNEQYF	TGCGCCAGCAGCCAAGATTTGCAGAACGAGCAGTACTTC
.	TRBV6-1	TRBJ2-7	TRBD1	CASMQGVTYEQYF	TGTGCCAGCATGCAGGGGGTCACCTACGAGCAGTACTTC
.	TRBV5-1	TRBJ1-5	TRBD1	CASSVNPRGTHNQPQHF	TGCGCCAGCAGCGTTAACCCCAGGGGGACGCACAATCAGCCCCAGCATTTT
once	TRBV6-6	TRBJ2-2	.	CASSRTAPNTGELFF	TGTGCCAGCAGTCGGACAGCACCGAACACCGGGGAGCTGTTTTTT
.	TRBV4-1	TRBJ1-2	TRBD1	CASSRDRGFSYDGYTF	TGCGCCAGCAGCCGGGACAGGGGATTCTCCTATGATGGCTACACCTTC
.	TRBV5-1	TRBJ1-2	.	CASSLALPKDGYTF	TGCGCCAGCAGCTTGGCACTCCCAAAAGATGGCTACACCTTC
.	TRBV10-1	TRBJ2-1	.	CASNWPGTNEQFF	TGCGCCAGCAATTGGCCGGGGACGAATGAGCAGTTCTTC
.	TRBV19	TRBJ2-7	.	CASSPGGGYEQYF	TGTGCCAGTAGTCCTGGGGGCGGCTACGAGCAGTACTTC
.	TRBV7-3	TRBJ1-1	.	CASSLIGDGNTEAFF	TGTGCCAGCAGCTTAATCGGGGACGGAAACACTGAAGCTTTCTTT
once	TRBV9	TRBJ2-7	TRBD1	CASSVRDRANEQYF	TGTGCCAGCAGCGTCCGGGACAGGGCCAACGAGCAGTACTTC
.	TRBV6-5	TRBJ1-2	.	CASSYRQGYGYTF	TGTGCCAGCAGTTACCGCCAGGGTTATGGCTACACCTTC
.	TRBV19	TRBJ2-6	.	CASTSSGANVLTF	TGTGCCAGTACATCCTCTGGGGCCAACGTCCTGACTTTC
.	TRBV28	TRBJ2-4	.	CASRERGVFAKNIQYF	TGTGCCAGCAGGGAGAGGGGGGTATTTGCCAAAAACATTCAGTACTTC
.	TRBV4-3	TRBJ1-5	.	CASSQDRRQDNQPQHF	TGCGCCAGCAGCCAAGATAGGCGACAGGATAATCAGCCCCAGCATTTT
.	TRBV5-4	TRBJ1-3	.	CASSQGASGNTIYF	TGTGCCAGCAGCCAAGGGGCCTCTGGAAACACCATATATTTT
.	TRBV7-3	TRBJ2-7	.	CASSLSSAHEQYF	TGTGCCAGCAGCTTAAGTTCGGCCCACGAGCAGTACTTC